The clone carrying this TCR beta chain was recorded only once. What it recognizes is unknown. This sample was taken from a study of T cells in tuberculosis. Study-wide context: A South African cohort included IGRA-negative adolescents, latently infected IGRA-positive adolescents and adults with active tuberculosis.

Adolescents were screened for latent TB by skin test and IGRA. Study results and limitations: Active tuberculosis cases were adults; controls were adolescents. The TCR-beta difference was not significant; alpha differences partly reflected length.

Using immunoSEQ multiplex PCR, the repertoire was profiled, and TCRdb retains in-frame clones only, with some absent. The table has 45,000 or so clones, 95% seen once; the top ten hold around 3.5%. The CDR3 sequence is 13 residues long. V was shortened by 2 bases and J by 8 bases, with 10 bases between the two germline ends. The germline CDR1 and CDR2 sequences are SGHKS and YYEKEE (reference sequence). The receptor comes from a donor between 5 and 29 years old with latent tuberculosis or without tuberculosis infection. The rearrangement uses TRBV5-5 and TRBJ1-4; tentative D call: TRBD1 (5 bases). Input material: PBMCs. CDR3 nucleotides: TGTGCCAGCAGCTTCTTCCAGGGCGAAAAACTGTTTTTT. Its translation: CASSFFQGEKLFF.